Shown below are 27 T cell receptor beta chains from a single sample sequenced in a study of cytomegalovirus exposure and HLA in healthy donors (dated 2017 in TCRdb). Receptor libraries were prepared by the immunoSEQ multiplex PCR assay. A mixture of 60 forward primers for TCR Vbeta segments and 13 reverse primers for TCR Jbeta segments was used in the multiplex PCR. TCRdb carries this immuneACCESS record with in-frame sequences only. Its versions omit some clonotypes, under half of them owing to an unresolved V gene in the studies checked, with the rest unexplained. This sample has 100,000 or so clones in its table, and 84% of those were observed once. The leading ten clones occupy approximately 1.2% of the sample. What was sequenced was PBMCs. Every receptor here comes from a woman in her late teens or twenties in good health and CMV-seronegative.

The chain recombines TRBV11-3 with TRBJ2-1; 7 bases are a match to TRBD1. Germline values: CDR1 SGHNT, CDR2 YENEEA. The CDR3 totals 14 residues. J was trimmed by 3 bases and V by 5 bases; bases with no gene match: 4. CDR3 protein: CASSPRTGYNEQFF. As DNA, the CDR3 is TGTGCCAGCAGCCCGAGGACAGGCTACAATGAGCAGTTCTTC.

The chain is built from TRBV2 and TRBJ2-1; 8 bases agree with TRBD2. The germline V gene encodes CDR1 SNHLY and CDR2 FYNNEI. Trimming at V came to 7 bases and at J to 7 bases, leaving 6 bases not matched to a gene. The CDR3 is made up of 13 amino acids. The CDR3 region has the DNA TGTGCCAGCACGGGACTAGGCGGGAATGAGCAGTTCTTC. Amino acid sequence: CASTGLGGNEQFF. Full variable domain (rest looked up from reference TRBV2 and TRBJ2-1): EPEVTQTPSHQVTQMGQEVILRCVPISNHLYFYWYRQILGQKVEFLVSFYNNEISEKSEIFDDQFSVERPDGSNFTLKIRSTKLEDSAMYFCASTGLGGNEQFFGPGTRLTVL.

The chain joins TRBV4-1 to TRBJ2-7; 8 nucleotides agree with TRBD1. V shed 4 bases and J 5 bases; nucleotides not matched to a gene: 7. Germline loops: CDR1 MGHRA, CDR2 YSYEKL. The CDR3 length is 14 residues. CDR3 in amino acids: CASSPRTGLDEQYF. In DNA form, the CDR3 reads TGCGCCAGCAGCCCCCGGACAGGGTTGGACGAGCAGTACTTC.

This chain connects TRBV19 to TRBJ2-7, with TRBD1 matching 7 bases. Germline V gene lookup returns CDR1 LNHDA and CDR2 SQIVND (reference sequence). This CDR3 spans 14 amino acids. V gave up 4 bases and J gave up 3 bases; unmatched junction bases: 6. The CDR3 loop is CASSKGARSYEQYF. In nucleotides, the CDR3 is TGTGCCAGTAGTAAGGGGGCTCGTAGCTACGAGCAGTACTTC. The whole variable domain, remainder taken from reference TRBV19 and TRBJ2-7, is DGGITQSPKYLFRKEGQNVTLSCEQNLNHDAMYWYRQDPGQGLRLIYYSQIVNDFQKGDIAEGYSVSREKKESFPLTVTSAQKNPTAFYLCASSKGARSYEQYFGPGTRLTVT.

The genes are TRBV21-1 and TRBJ2-2; the D call TRBD1 from the table was never checked on the DNA. TRBV21-1 is a listed pseudogene. This CDR3 region has 14 residues. CDR3 sequence reads: CASSPGECARELFF. As DNA, the CDR3 is TGTGCCAGCAGTCCAGGGGAATGTGCCCGGGAGCTGTTTTTT.

The chain combines TRBV6-5 with TRBJ1-1; D unresolved. CDR3 length: 13 residues. The germline V gene encodes CDR1 MNHEY and CDR2 SVGAGI. Trimming removed 5 bases from V and 2 bases from J, with 9 bases in between. CDR3 in DNA: TGTGCCAGCAGTAGAGGAGCCAACACTGAAGCTTTCTTT. Protein: CASSRGANTEAFF.

The rearrangement joins TRBV27 to TRBJ2-7, with 8 bases matching TRBD2. The CDR3 is 15 amino acids. V gave up 2 bases and J gave up 6 bases; unmatched junction bases: 9. Germline CDR1 reads MNHEY; CDR2 reads SMNVEV (reference sequence). The CDR3 DNA follows: TGTGCCAGCAGTTTAGCCCCCGCCGGGGGGGGCGAGCAGTACTTC. Translated, it gives CASSLAPAGGGEQYF.

The gene calls are TRBV2 and TRBJ1-2, with D unresolved. The CDR3 is 13 amino acids. Trimming removed 4 bases from V and 3 bases from J, with 9 bases in between. Germline values: CDR1 SNHLY, CDR2 FYNNEI. The CDR3: CASSVEGDYGYTF. As DNA, the CDR3 is TGTGCCAGCAGTGTAGAGGGCGACTATGGCTACACCTTC.

This clone has a handful of counts. The V gene is TRBV5-1, the J gene TRBJ1-4; perhaps TRBD1 as D (5 bases). The CDR3 is 13 residues long. The V gene's germline CDR1 is SGHRS and CDR2 YFSETQ. V was pared by 2 bases and J by 4 bases, with 6 bases between. The CDR3 loop reads CASSLQVNEKLFF. CDR3 bases: TGCGCCAGCAGCTTACAGGTTAATGAAAAACTGTTTTTT.

This chain links TRBV7-9 with TRBJ1-5, with D tentatively TRBD1 (5 bases). V was trimmed by 5 bases and J by 7 bases, leaving 15 bases between them. The CDR3 is 14 amino acids. Looked up from germline, CDR1 is SEHNR and CDR2 is FQNEAQ (reference sequence). Here the CDR3 DNA reads TGTGCCAGCAGCCCAACGGGGGTGGGCCAGCCCCAGCATTTT. It codes for CASSPTGVGQPQHF.

This clone was counted once. CDR3 in amino acids: CASSYSPGGENEQFF. In nucleotides, the CDR3 is TGCGCCAGCAGCTACTCCCCGGGGGGCGAGAATGAGCAGTTCTTC. This chain uses TRBV5-1 with TRBJ2-1, with D tentatively TRBD2 (7 bases). Trimming took 3 bases from V and 7 from J, leaving 17 bases between them. The V gene's germline CDR1 is SGHRS and CDR2 YFSETQ. This CDR3 has 15 residues.

The gene calls are TRBV6-5 and TRBJ2-7, with 8 bases identical to TRBD2. J gave up 2 bases and V 4 bases, and 1 base lay outside the gene matches. CDR1 and CDR2 from the germline V gene are MNHEY and SVGAGI. This CDR3 is 13 amino acids long. The CDR3: CASSLGLAYEQYF. CDR3 coding DNA: TGTGCCAGCAGTTTGGGACTAGCCTACGAGCAGTACTTC.

The J gene is TRBJ2-3, the V gene TRBV27; D may be TRBD1 (6 bases). The CDR3 extends over 15 amino acids. Germline CDR1 MNHEY, CDR2 SMNVEV (reference sequence). V gave up 6 bases and J gave up 2 bases, with 15 bases separating them. The CDR3 protein is CASSSGTLSTDTQYF. The DNA for the CDR3 is TGTGCCAGCAGCTCCGGGACACTATCCACAGATACGCAGTATTTT.

The CDR3 bases are TGTGCCAGTAGACCTAGGACTAGCGGGGCGTACAATGAGCAGTTCTTC. Protein product: CASRPRTSGAYNEQFF. V is TRBV19 and J is TRBJ2-1, with 12 bases aligning to TRBD2. This CDR3 is 16 amino acids long. V dropped 6 bases and J dropped 4; count of bases not matched to a gene: 7. Germline V gives CDR1 LNHDA, CDR2 SQIVND (reference sequence).

This clone was found once. This chain joins TRBV7-8 and TRBJ2-3; D possibly corresponds to TRBD2 (5 bases). The CDR3 loop spans 10 amino acids. The germline V and J ends were trimmed by 10 bases and 6 bases, with 8 bases remaining between them. Germline CDR1 and CDR2: SGHVS and FQNEAQ. DNA for the CDR3: TGTGCCACCTTAGCGGATACGCAGTATTTT. This sequence encodes CATLADTQYF.

The J gene is TRBJ1-2, the V gene TRBV30, with TRBD1 matching over 8 bases. Germline lookup yields CDR1 GTSNPN and CDR2 SVGIG (reference sequence). CDR3 length: 14 residues. The V and J ends lost 0 bases and 8 bases, in that order; junction bases with no gene match: 8. The CDR3 is CAWSVRGQGSGYTF. The CDR3 DNA is TGTGCCTGGAGTGTACGTGGACAGGGATCGGGCTACACCTTC.

The chain uses TRBV10-3 and TRBJ1-1; D uncertain. Trimming pared 2 bases from V and 1 base from J, leaving 5 bases between. Germline assignment: CDR1 ENHRY and CDR2 SYGVKD. This CDR3 has 13 residues. CDR3 sequence: CAISEDTNTEAFF. In DNA form, the CDR3 reads TGTGCCATCAGTGAGGACACGAACACTGAAGCTTTCTTT.

The CDR3 nucleotides are TGCGCCAGCAGCTTGGGGGCACAGCCCTACAATGAGCAGTTCTTC. It encodes CASSLGAQPYNEQFF. The rearrangement uses TRBV5-1 and TRBJ2-1; D is ambiguous. V lost 0 bases and J lost 2, with 9 bases in between. CDR3 length equals 15 residues. CDR1 SGHRS and CDR2 YFSETQ come from the germline V gene.

This clone was picked up a small number of times. The chain has TRBV19 and TRBJ1-1; D unresolved. The germline V and J ends were trimmed by 3 bases and 3 bases, with 8 bases remaining between them. CDR1 LNHDA and CDR2 SQIVND come from the germline V gene (reference sequence). The CDR3 is 13 amino acids. The DNA for the CDR3 is TGTGCCAGTAGTATCTCGACTTACACTGAAGCTTTCTTT. The encoded protein is CASSISTYTEAFF.

The V call is TRBV5-4, the J call TRBJ2-7, with TRBD1 as a possible D gene (6 bases). Looked up from germline, CDR1 is SGHNT and CDR2 is YYREEE (reference sequence). This CDR3 spans 14 amino acids. Trimming left V 0 bases short and J 2 bases short, with 9 bases between. In DNA, the CDR3 is TGTGCCAGCAGCTTGGACAGGGCCACCTACGAGCAGTACTTC. Its protein product is CASSLDRATYEQYF.

The chain links TRBV10-3 to TRBJ2-1; 8 bases are a match to TRBD1. The CDR3 length is 15 residues. The germline V gene has CDR1 ENHRY and CDR2 SYGVKD. The V and J ends lost 6 bases and 4 bases, in that order; junction bases with no gene match: 8. In DNA, the CDR3 is TGTGCCATCAGGCCCGGGACAGGAGAATACAATGAGCAGTTCTTC. This codes for CAIRPGTGEYNEQFF.

The V gene is TRBV6-6, the J gene TRBJ1-1; TRBD1 matches at 8 bases. Trimming at V came to 8 bases and at J to 0 bases, leaving 5 bases not matched to a gene. The CDR3 totals 14 residues. Germline V gives CDR1 MNHNY, CDR2 SVGAGI (reference sequence). The DNA of the CDR3 is TGTGCCAGCTCGGGGGGACAGGTGAACACTGAAGCTTTCTTT. As protein: CASSGGQVNTEAFF.

Regarding this clone: One end of the junction is discordant with germline, which a read error may explain. The genes are TRBV7-9 and TRBJ2-5; no clear D gene. The CDR3 runs to 12 residues. The V gene's germline CDR1 is SEHNR and CDR2 FQNEAQ (reference sequence). The CDR3 loop reads CSSSSKQETQYF. DNA of the CDR3: TGTTCCAGCAGCTCCAAACAAGAGACCCAGTACTTC. Using reference TRBV7-9 and TRBJ2-5 for the parts outside the CDR3, the full variable domain is DTGVSQNPRHKITKRGQNVTFRCDPISEHNRLYWYRQTLGQGPEFLTYFQNEAQLEKSRLLSDRFSAERPKGSFSTLEIQRTEQGDSAMYLCSSSSKQETQYFGPGTRLLVL.

CDR3 sequence (DNA): TGTGCCAGCAAGGAGGACGGTGAACGAAATTCACCCCTCCACTTT. Residues: CASKEDGERNSPLHF. The chain recombines TRBV2 with TRBJ1-6; the D is unclear. V was trimmed by 7 bases and J by 7 bases, leaving 17 bases between them. This CDR3 is built from 15 residues. In germline, CDR1 is SNHLY, CDR2 FYNNEI. Based on the CDR3 plus reference TRBV2 and TRBJ1-6, the full variable domain is EPEVTQTPSHQVTQMGQEVILRCVPISNHLYFYWYRQILGQKVEFLVSFYNNEISEKSEIFDDQFSVERPDGSNFTLKIRSTKLEDSAMYFCASKEDGERNSPLHFGNGTRLTVT.

The chain has TRBV5-4 and TRBJ2-1; 11 bases map to TRBD1. The CDR3 length is 15 residues. V shed 3 bases, J shed 7 bases, and the junction held 6 bases outside the gene matches. The V gene's germline CDR1 is SGHNT and CDR2 YYREEE (reference sequence). This CDR3 is CASSSGQGARNEQFF. Written as DNA, the CDR3 is TGTGCCAGCAGCTCCGGACAGGGGGCGCGGAATGAGCAGTTCTTC.

This sequence joins TRBV5-6 and TRBJ2-3; no firm D call. Germline V gene sequence: CDR1 SGHDT, CDR2 YYEEEE. The V end was cut by 4 bases, the J end by 10 bases, with 13 bases between. This CDR3 is 12 amino acids long. The CDR3 region is CASSLPDGPQYF. The CDR3 DNA sequence: TGTGCCAGCAGCCTCCCTGATGGCCCGCAGTATTTT.

The V gene is TRBV7-3, the J gene TRBJ2-1; 10 bases align to TRBD1. Germline V gene data show CDR1 as SGHTA and CDR2 as FQGTGA. CDR3 size: 16 residues. The ends lost 2 bases at V and 6 bases at J; junction bases unmatched: 7. The DNA of the CDR3 is TGTGCCAGCAGCTTAGCAGGGACAGGGGCTATCAATGAGCAGTTCTTC. Translating it yields CASSLAGTGAINEQFF.